These 23 T cell receptor beta chains share one sample of origin, sequenced in a study of Tregs in tolerant kidney transplant recipients. Clones were read by immunoSEQ multiplex PCR, and TCRdb kept only the in-frame ones, dropping some. This table holds about 77,000 clones, 98% found once. Sequenced here: CD4+ T cells from blood, sampled before the transplant. These receptors all come from a human donor who received a combined kidney and bone marrow transplant.

J is TRBJ2-7 and V is TRBV7-2, with D possibly TRBD2 on 5 matching bases. This CDR3 is 14 amino acids long. Trimming took off 5 bases at V and 2 bases at J, with 13 bases between the two ends. Germline-derived CDR1 and CDR2 are SGHTA and FQGNSA. CDR3 amino acids: CASSLSIGAYEQYF. For the CDR3, the DNA is TGTGCCAGCAGCCTCTCAATCGGGGCCTACGAGCAGTACTTC. Supplemented by reference TRBV7-2 and TRBJ2-7, the full variable domain reads GAGVSQSPSNKVTEKGKDVELRCDPISGHTALYWYRQSLGQGLEFLIYFQGNSAPDKSGLPSDRFSAERTGGSVSTLTIQRTQQEDSAVYLCASSLSIGAYEQYFGPGTRLTVT.

The chain is built from TRBV6-5 and TRBJ1-4; possibly TRBD1 for D (5 bases). The CDR3 loop spans 14 amino acids. The germline V and J ends were trimmed by 6 bases and 4 bases, with 12 bases remaining between them. Germline lookup yields CDR1 MNHEY and CDR2 SVGAGI. The CDR3 is CASRTRQLNEKLFF. In DNA, the CDR3 is TGTGCCAGCAGAACTCGACAGCTTAATGAAAAACTGTTTTTT.

This chain joins TRBV7-2 and TRBJ2-7, with D tentatively TRBD2 (6 bases). CDR3 length: 15 residues. Trimming pared 0 bases from V and 11 bases from J, leaving 20 bases between. Germline V CDR1 and CDR2: SGHTA, FQGNSA. The CDR3 loop is CASSLARSGLSEEYF. The CDR3 coding sequence is TGTGCCAGCAGCTTAGCGCGGAGCGGGCTTTCAGAGGAGTACTTC.

The rearrangement uses TRBV19 and TRBJ2-7, with D possibly being TRBD2 (7 bases). Germline assignment: CDR1 LNHDA and CDR2 SQIVND (reference sequence). The CDR3 runs 16 residues. The germline V and J ends were trimmed by 0 bases and 2 bases, with 14 bases remaining between them. The CDR3 nucleotides are TGTGCCAGTAGTATAGACGGGGGGCAGGGAGCCTACGAGCAGTACTTC. Amino acid sequence: CASSIDGGQGAYEQYF. The complete variable domain, with remaining parts taken from reference TRBV19 and TRBJ2-7, reads DGGITQSPKYLFRKEGQNVTLSCEQNLNHDAMYWYRQDPGQGLRLIYYSQIVNDFQKGDIAEGYSVSREKKESFPLTVTSAQKNPTAFYLCASSIDGGQGAYEQYFGPGTRLTVT.

V usage is TRBV14 and J usage is TRBJ2-3; 9 bases align to TRBD2. V was pared by 4 bases and J by 1 base, with 15 bases of the junction left unmatched. CDR3 length: 19 amino acids. Looked up from germline, CDR1 is SGHDN and CDR2 is FVKESK. The CDR3 region has the DNA TGTGCCAGCAGCCCCAGAGGTAGCGGGAGACTCCCAGGCACAGATACGCAGTATTTT. It encodes CASSPRGSGRLPGTDTQYF. Full variable domain (rest looked up from reference TRBV14 and TRBJ2-3): EAGVTQFPSHSVIEKGQTVTLRCDPISGHDNLYWYRRVMGKEIKFLLHFVKESKQDESGMPNNRFLAERTGGTYSTLKVQPAELEDSGVYFCASSPRGSGRLPGTDTQYFGPGTRLTVL.

The rearrangement joins TRBV7-2 to TRBJ1-4, with 7 bases fitting TRBD1. The V gene's germline CDR1 is SGHTA and CDR2 FQGNSA. This CDR3 is 14 amino acids long. Unmatched junction bases numbered 5, after V lost 5 bases and J lost 5 bases. The CDR3 DNA reads TGTGCCAGCAGCCTCGACAGGGTGAATGAAAAACTGTTTTTT. Translated, it gives CASSLDRVNEKLFF.

The V gene is TRBV19, the J gene TRBJ1-4; 8 bases map to TRBD1. CDR3 size: 15 residues. Germline V gives CDR1 LNHDA, CDR2 SQIVND (reference sequence). The V and J ends lost 2 bases and 8 bases, in that order; junction bases with no gene match: 7. The CDR3 spells CASSISATGGEKLFF. The CDR3 DNA reads as TGTGCCAGTAGTATATCCGCCACAGGGGGGGAAAAACTGTTTTTT.

The chain has TRBV19 and TRBJ1-5; a weak D match, TRBD1 (5 bases). The CDR3 runs to 16 residues. V was pared by 5 bases and J by 6 bases, with 20 bases between. Germline V gene sequence: CDR1 LNHDA, CDR2 SQIVND (reference sequence). The CDR3 loop is CASSFLRANMVQPQHF. The DNA for the CDR3 is TGTGCCAGTAGTTTCCTCAGGGCGAATATGGTTCAGCCCCAGCATTTT.

The rearrangement uses TRBV4-1 and TRBJ1-1; a weak D match, TRBD1 (5 bases). Germline CDR1 is MGHRA and CDR2 is YSYEKL. Trimming left V 4 bases short and J 1 base short, with 13 bases between. CDR3 length equals 15 residues. CDR3 loop: CASSRDPGQNTEAFF. The CDR3 DNA follows: TGCGCCAGCAGCCGCGATCCTGGACAGAACACTGAAGCTTTCTTT.

The chain uses TRBV19 and TRBJ2-6; a possible D gene is TRBD1 (6 bases). The CDR3 loop spans 15 amino acids. CDR1 and CDR2 (germline): LNHDA, SQIVND (reference sequence). V was trimmed by 5 bases and J by 0 bases, leaving 8 bases between them. The CDR3, as DNA: TGTGCCAGTAGTCGCAGGGGCTCTGGGGCCAACGTCCTGACTTTC. Translation: CASSRRGSGANVLTF.

This chain joins TRBV19 and TRBJ2-3, with 14 bases lining up with TRBD2. In germline, CDR1 is LNHDA, CDR2 SQIVND (reference sequence). With V trimmed by 4 bases and J by 1 base, 7 bases remained unmatched. This CDR3 is 18 amino acids long. CDR3 sequence: CASSKGLAGERGTDTQYF. Here the CDR3 DNA reads TGTGCCAGTAGTAAGGGACTAGCGGGAGAAAGAGGCACAGATACGCAGTATTTT. The complete variable domain, with remaining parts taken from reference TRBV19 and TRBJ2-3, reads DGGITQSPKYLFRKEGQNVTLSCEQNLNHDAMYWYRQDPGQGLRLIYYSQIVNDFQKGDIAEGYSVSREKKESFPLTVTSAQKNPTAFYLCASSKGLAGERGTDTQYFGPGTRLTVL.

V usage is TRBV7-6 and J usage is TRBJ1-5; D may be TRBD1 (6 bases). V was pared by 7 bases and J by 4 bases, with 17 bases between. The CDR3 contains 15 residues. The germline V gene encodes CDR1 SGHVS and CDR2 FNYEAQ. The DNA for the CDR3 is TGTGCCAGCACCACATGGTGGGGGCGAAATCAGCCCCAGCATTTT. Translating it yields CASTTWWGRNQPQHF.

The chain carries TRBV18 and TRBJ1-1, with 8 bases matching TRBD1. The germline V gene encodes CDR1 KGHSH and CDR2 LQKENI. Germline trimming cut 3 bases from V and 1 base from J; bases unmatched to any gene: 4. This CDR3 comprises 15 residues. CDR3 nucleotide sequence: TGTGCCAGCTCACCCTCGGACAGGGCGAACACTGAAGCTTTCTTT. It is translated as CASSPSDRANTEAFF.

The rearrangement joins TRBV7-9 to TRBJ1-1; D remains ambiguous. CDR1 SEHNR and CDR2 FQNEAQ come from the germline V gene (reference sequence). Trimming stripped 1 base from V and 1 base from J, with 10 bases between. The CDR3 spans 15 residues. The CDR3 DNA follows: TGTGCCAGCAGCTTAGGTGATCCGGGGAACACTGAAGCTTTCTTT. It yields the protein CASSLGDPGNTEAFF.

J is TRBJ2-5 and V is TRBV5-1; no reliable D call. Germline-derived CDR1 and CDR2 are SGHRS and YFSETQ. The CDR3 sequence is 13 residues long. Trimming stripped 0 bases from V and 5 bases from J, with 8 bases between. The CDR3 loop reads CASSLGRAETQYF. The DNA for the CDR3 is TGCGCCAGCAGCTTGGGCAGAGCGGAGACCCAGTACTTC.

The chain has TRBV7-3 and TRBJ2-7; no clear D. Trimming shortened V by 1 base and J by 0 bases, and 10 bases separated the two germline ends. There are 15 residues in the CDR3. CDR1 SGHTA and CDR2 FQGTGA come from the germline V gene. CDR3 amino acids: CASSLMSDSSYEQYF. DNA for the CDR3: TGTGCCAGCAGCTTAATGAGTGATAGCTCCTACGAGCAGTACTTC.

The V and J genes are TRBV5-1 and TRBJ2-7; 7 nucleotides agree with TRBD1. The ends lost 4 bases at V and 3 bases at J; junction bases unmatched: 7. Germline CDR1 is SGHRS and CDR2 is YFSETQ. CDR3 length: 14 amino acids. DNA for the CDR3: TGCGCCAGCAGCCAAGACAGGGAAGTCTACGAGCAGTACTTC. Translating gives CASSQDREVYEQYF.

The gene calls are TRBV7-2 and TRBJ2-2; D gene uncertain. Germline V gives CDR1 SGHTA, CDR2 FQGNSA. V gave up 0 bases and J gave up 6 bases, with 8 bases separating them. This CDR3 has 14 residues. Here the CDR3 reads CASSLAATAGELFF. Written as DNA, the CDR3 is TGTGCCAGCAGCTTAGCTGCTACCGCCGGGGAGCTGTTTTTT. Complete variable domain (other parts from reference TRBV7-2 and TRBJ2-2): GAGVSQSPSNKVTEKGKDVELRCDPISGHTALYWYRQSLGQGLEFLIYFQGNSAPDKSGLPSDRFSAERTGGSVSTLTIQRTQQEDSAVYLCASSLAATAGELFFGEGSRLTVL.

The genes are TRBV19 and TRBJ2-7; TRBD1 aligns across 9 bases. Germline assignment: CDR1 LNHDA and CDR2 SQIVND (reference sequence). This CDR3 contains 14 residues. The V segment lost 3 bases and the J segment 5 bases; nucleotides outside the gene matches: 5. CDR3 nucleotides: TGTGCCAGTAGTATCCGGGACAGGGTCAACGAGCAGTACTTC. Protein: CASSIRDRVNEQYF.

The J gene is TRBJ1-1, the V gene TRBV11-1; TRBD1 agrees at 8 bases. This CDR3 has 16 amino acids. CDR1 and CDR2 from the germline V gene are SGHAT and FQDESV (reference sequence). J gave up 1 base and V 0 bases, and 4 bases lay outside the gene matches. In DNA, the CDR3 is TGTGCCAGCAGCTTAGCAGGACAGGGACAGAACACTGAAGCTTTCTTT. It yields the protein CASSLAGQGQNTEAFF.

The chain employs TRBV6-6 and TRBJ2-3, with TRBD2 as a possible D gene (5 bases). The germline V gene has CDR1 MNHNY and CDR2 SVGAGI (reference sequence). The CDR3 consists of 15 residues. V shed 2 bases and J shed 4 bases, with 13 bases lying between them. This chain's CDR3 is CASSYPLAPADTQYF. The CDR3 bases are TGTGCCAGCAGTTACCCGCTAGCCCCGGCAGATACGCAGTATTTT.

This chain links TRBV9 with TRBJ1-1, with 9 bases fitting TRBD1. The length of the CDR3 is 19 residues. CDR1 SGDLS and CDR2 YYNGEE come from the germline V gene. J gave up 1 base and V 3 bases, and 16 bases lay outside the gene matches. For the CDR3, the DNA is TGTGCCAGCAGCGCCTCAGGGGGAACTGGACAGGGGAAGAACACTGAAGCTTTCTTT. It translates to CASSASGGTGQGKNTEAFF.

CDR3 bases: TGCGCCAGCAGACCGGGACTAGCGGGTTACAATGAGCAGTTCTTC. Residues: CASRPGLAGYNEQFF. The rearrangement uses TRBV5-1 and TRBJ2-1, with 12 nucleotides matching TRBD2. Trimming at V came to 5 bases and at J to 4 bases, leaving 4 bases not matched to a gene. The CDR3 length is 15 residues. CDR1 and CDR2 (germline): SGHRS, YFSETQ.